A single sample is the source of the 20 T cell receptor beta chains below, sequenced in a study of STAT5B mutations in CD4+ large granular lymphocyte leukemia. Generated by immunoSEQ multiplex PCR, the TCRdb table keeps only in-frame clones and is missing some. This sample carries 30,000 to 40,000 clones, approximately 88% of them seen once, and the ten largest clones take approximately 1%. The specimen sequenced was CD4+ T cells from blood buffy coats. The receptors here all came from a human donor in good health.

V usage is TRBV21-1 and J usage is TRBJ1-6. TRBV21-1 is a listed pseudogene. CDR3 length equals 18 residues. CDR3 nucleotide sequence: TGTGCCAGCAGCAAATTAGAGCAGTGTAACTCCTATAATTCACCCCTCCACTTT. The encoded protein is CASSKLEQCNSYNSPLHF.

This rearrangement joins TRBV6-5 to TRBJ1-2, with 11 bases aligning to TRBD1. With 2 bases clipped from V and 8 bases from J, the junction kept 4 bases outside the gene matches. From germline, CDR1 is MNHEY and CDR2 SVGAGI. This CDR3 has 14 residues. CDR3 sequence (DNA): TGTGCCAGCAGTTACACCGGACAGGGGGCAGGCTACACCTTC. This gives the protein CASSYTGQGAGYTF.

The CDR3, as DNA: TGTGCCAGCAGCCGACTAGCGGTGAGGGTCACAGATACGCAGTATTTT. Translating it yields CASSRLAVRVTDTQYF. V gene TRBV7-8 combines with J gene TRBJ2-3, with 9 nucleotides matching TRBD2. The V segment lost 5 bases and the J segment 2 bases; nucleotides outside the gene matches: 8. The CDR3 sequence is 16 residues long. Germline V gives CDR1 SGHVS, CDR2 FQNEAQ.

This clone was detected once. The rearrangement links TRBV6-5 to TRBJ2-1; D unclear. Germline CDR1 is MNHEY and CDR2 is SVGAGI. V was cut by 2 bases and J by 8 bases, with 13 bases left in between. This CDR3 has 14 residues. The CDR3 is CASSYTSLADEQFF. DNA of the CDR3: TGTGCCAGCAGTTACACATCTCTCGCGGATGAGCAGTTCTTC.

The chain links TRBV7-2 to TRBJ2-2; 8 positions match TRBD1. Germline lookup yields CDR1 SGHTA and CDR2 FQGNSA. The V and J ends lost 3 bases and 6 bases, in that order; junction bases with no gene match: 6. The CDR3 runs 15 residues. This CDR3 is CASSFGQGSSGELFF. CDR3 bases: TGTGCCAGCAGCTTCGGACAGGGAAGTTCCGGGGAGCTGTTTTTT.

The chain links TRBV7-9 to TRBJ1-6, with D possibly TRBD1 on 5 matching bases. The germline gives CDR1 SEHNR, CDR2 FQNEAQ (reference sequence). The V and J ends lost 5 bases and 11 bases respectively, with 19 bases between them. This CDR3 spans 15 amino acids. CDR3 in amino acids: CASSPSGGFIAPLHF. The CDR3 bases are TGTGCCAGCAGCCCCTCTGGGGGTTTCATAGCACCCCTCCACTTT. Based on the CDR3 plus reference TRBV7-9 and TRBJ1-6, the full variable domain is DTGVSQNPRHKITKRGQNVTFRCDPISEHNRLYWYRQTLGQGPEFLTYFQNEAQLEKSRLLSDRFSAERPKGSFSTLEIQRTEQGDSAMYLCASSPSGGFIAPLHFGNGTRLTVT.

The V and J genes are TRBV5-4 and TRBJ2-2, with D unresolved. CDR1 and CDR2 from the germline V gene are SGHNT and YYREEE (reference sequence). Trimming cost V 0 bases and J 1 base, with 4 bases left between them. The CDR3 covers 14 residues. The CDR3 DNA sequence: TGTGCCAGCAGCTTGGCCCGGAACACCGGGGAGCTGTTTTTT. It codes for CASSLARNTGELFF.

V and J are TRBV7-2 and TRBJ1-5; possible D gene TRBD1, 5 bases. V lost 4 bases and J 0 bases, leaving 10 bases between the germline ends. This CDR3 has 15 residues. The V gene's germline CDR1 is SGHTA and CDR2 FQGNSA. CDR3 sequence (DNA): TGTGCCAGCAGCTCCCAGGGTAATAGCAATCAGCCCCAGCATTTT. It encodes CASSSQGNSNQPQHF.

The chain employs TRBV7-8 and TRBJ2-5; 7 bases are a match to TRBD2. The germline V gene encodes CDR1 SGHVS and CDR2 FQNEAQ. This CDR3 is built from 14 residues. The V segment lost 5 bases and the J segment 1 base; nucleotides outside the gene matches: 4. The CDR3 DNA follows: TGTGCCAGCAGCACGCTAGCGGCCCAAGAGACCCAGTACTTC. It codes for CASSTLAAQETQYF.

V gene TRBV6-5 combines with J gene TRBJ1-2; D gene ambiguous. The CDR3 runs to 13 residues. Germline CDR1 is MNHEY and CDR2 is SVGAGI. The V gene lost 6 bases and the J gene lost 0 bases, with 8 bases spanning the gap. The chain's CDR3 is CASSRGANYGYTF. The CDR3 DNA reads as TGTGCCAGCAGCCGGGGAGCTAACTATGGCTACACCTTC.

Only a few counts were recorded for this clone. CDR3 bases: TGTGCCAGCGGGACCGCAACCGGAGAGACCCAGTACTTC. Encoded protein: CASGTATGETQYF. The gene calls are TRBV19 and TRBJ2-5; the D gene could be TRBD1 or TRBD2 (5 bases each). The V end was cut by 9 bases, the J end by 4 bases, with 15 bases between. The V gene's germline CDR1 is LNHDA and CDR2 SQIVND (reference sequence). The CDR3 is made up of 13 amino acids.

V gene TRBV11-2 combines with J gene TRBJ1-1; no firm D call. This CDR3 contains 15 residues. V was trimmed by 1 base and J by 2 bases, leaving 11 bases between them. Germline V gene data show CDR1 as SGHAT and CDR2 as FQNNGV. The CDR3 here is CASSLVGPINTEAFF. In DNA, the CDR3 is TGTGCCAGCAGCTTAGTTGGGCCCATCAACACTGAAGCTTTCTTT.

The genes are TRBV2 and TRBJ1-1; weak D call: TRBD1 (5 bases). The V gene's germline CDR1 is SNHLY and CDR2 FYNNEI. V dropped 7 bases and J dropped 10 bases, with 16 bases sitting between them. The CDR3 totals 12 residues. As DNA, the CDR3 is TGTGCCAGCACGGAGGGGAGTGTTGGAGCTTTCTTT. Protein: CASTEGSVGAFF.

The chain uses TRBV7-3 and TRBJ1-1, with D possibly matching TRBD1 (6 bases). Between the trimmed V and J ends, which lost 8 bases and 7 bases, there was a span of 17 bases. In germline, CDR1 is SGHTA, CDR2 FQGTGA. The CDR3 length is 13 residues. The CDR3 DNA reads as TGTGCCAGCGGGGGGCGAGGGGGTATTGAAGCTTTCTTT. Amino acid sequence: CASGGRGGIEAFF.

CDR3: CASSLFGGFNYGYTF. As DNA, the CDR3 is TGTGCCAGCAGTTTATTCGGGGGGTTTAACTATGGCTACACCTTC. The chain employs TRBV27 and TRBJ1-2, with D possibly matching TRBD1 (5 bases). V was trimmed by 1 base and J by 1 base, leaving 10 bases between them. CDR1 is MNHEY, CDR2 SMNVEV, per germline (reference sequence). The CDR3 spans 15 residues.

The CDR3 here is CASSLRGRRGGYTF. Written as DNA, the CDR3 is TGTGCCAGCAGCTTACGCGGGCGCCGGGGTGGCTACACCTTC. The chain carries TRBV7-6 and TRBJ1-2, with no clear D. With 2 bases removed from V and 7 bases from J, the gap between germline ends came to 14 bases. The CDR3 is made up of 14 amino acids. Germline CDR1 SGHVS, CDR2 FNYEAQ.

The chain combines TRBV6-5 with TRBJ1-1, with D possibly matching TRBD1 (6 bases). The CDR3 covers 16 residues. Trimming stripped 4 bases from V and 2 bases from J, with 17 bases between. Germline CDR1 reads MNHEY; CDR2 reads SVGAGI. In nucleotides, the CDR3 is TGTGCCAGCAGTTTTACGTACAACAGGGTTAACACTGAAGCTTTCTTT. Translated: CASSFTYNRVNTEAFF.

This chain connects TRBV29-1 to TRBJ2-1, with 14 nucleotides matching TRBD2. The trim removed 5 bases at V and 12 bases at J, leaving 9 bases unmatched. Germline lookup yields CDR1 SQVTM and CDR2 ANQGSEA. CDR3 length: 14 amino acids. This CDR3 is CSVTGTSGSFLQFF. CDR3 nucleotides: TGCAGCGTTACCGGGACTAGCGGGAGTTTTTTGCAGTTCTTC.

The chain joins TRBV28 to TRBJ2-3, with a weak D call TRBD1 (5 bases). Trimming took 5 bases from V and 0 from J, leaving 12 bases between them. This CDR3 comprises 15 residues. The germline V gene has CDR1 MDHEN and CDR2 SYDVKM. CDR3 coding DNA: TGTGCCAGCAGTCCGGCGGACATGAGCACAGATACGCAGTATTTT. Translated: CASSPADMSTDTQYF.

J is TRBJ2-7 and V is TRBV12-5; 14 bases are a match to TRBD2. This CDR3 has 14 amino acids. V lost 5 bases and J lost 9; bases outside the gene matches: 6. Per germline, CDR1 LGHNT and CDR2 FRNRAP. The CDR3 protein is CASGGLAGGLGQYF. CDR3 coding DNA: TGTGCTAGTGGTGGACTAGCGGGAGGCCTAGGGCAGTACTTC.